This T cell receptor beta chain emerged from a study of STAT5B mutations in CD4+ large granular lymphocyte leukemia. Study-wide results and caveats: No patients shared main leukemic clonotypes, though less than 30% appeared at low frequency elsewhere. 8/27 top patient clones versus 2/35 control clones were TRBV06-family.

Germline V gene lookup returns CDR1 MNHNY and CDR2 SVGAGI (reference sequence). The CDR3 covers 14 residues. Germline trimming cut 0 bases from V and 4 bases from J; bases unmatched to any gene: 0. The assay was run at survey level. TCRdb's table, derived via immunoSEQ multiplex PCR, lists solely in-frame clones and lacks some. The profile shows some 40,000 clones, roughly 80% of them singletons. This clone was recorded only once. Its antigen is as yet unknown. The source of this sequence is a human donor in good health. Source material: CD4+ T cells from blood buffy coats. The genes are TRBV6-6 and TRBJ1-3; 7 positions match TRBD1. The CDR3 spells CASSYSGQGNTIYF. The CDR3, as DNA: TGTGCCAGCAGTTACTCGGGACAGGGAAACACCATATATTTT.